This T cell receptor (beta chain) was recovered during a study of shared clonotypes between healthy human individuals. Germline lookup yields CDR1 SGHDT and CDR2 YYEEEE. The CDR3 is 15 amino acids. The trim removed 2 bases at V and 4 bases at J, leaving 7 bases unmatched. Clones were read by immunoSEQ multiplex PCR, and TCRdb kept only the in-frame ones, dropping some. The table lists 1,400,000 or so clones, less than 99% of them singletons, with roughly 0.35% in the top ten. This sequence was found in a man under 40 in good health. Material for sequencing was naive CD4+ T cells sorted from blood. Subset given: CD45RA+ positively selected. This chain links TRBV5-6 with TRBJ1-1, with TRBD1 matching 8 bases. CDR3 nucleotides: TGTGCCAGCAGCTTCCTAGAAACAGGGGGCACTGAAGCTTTCTTT. This gives the protein CASSFLETGGTEAFF.